Listed here are 27 T cell receptor beta chains from one sample, sequenced in a study of blood T cells in healthy people across ages. With a J-beta primer mix and a sample-barcoded 5' primer, a second PCR ran roughly 6 to 11 cycles. TCRdb processed the 5' RACE reads anew with MiXCR; each CDR3 protein has one entry. This table holds some 850,000 distinct CDR3 sequences, 25% to 30% found once. These data were also reused for a study on T cells of mothers and their children.

Sample: blood. Receptors originate from a boy younger than 18 in good health.

To note about this clonotype: Because it lacks the conserved phenylalanine or tryptophan at the end, this CDR3 is likely a read error. This chain connects TRBV6-2 or TRBV6-3 to TRBJ2-3, with unresolved D. This CDR3 spans 12 amino acids. From germline, CDR1 is MNHEY and CDR2 SVGEGT. The V end lost 5 bases, the J end lost 6 bases, and 9 bases lay between the germline ends. This CDR3 reads CASSRGGDTQYS. The CDR3 DNA is TGTGCCAGCAGTCGAGGTGGGGATACGCAGTATTCT.

This clonotype was recorded at least ten times. The genes are TRBV2 and TRBJ2-1, with D uncertain. CDR3 length: 11 amino acids. Trimming took 3 bases from V and 4 from J, leaving 1 base between them. Germline CDR1 and CDR2: SNHLY and FYNNEI. The CDR3 DNA sequence: TGTGCCAGCAGTGATTACAATGAGCAGTTCTTC. Its translation is CASSDYNEQFF.

Only a few counts were recorded for this clonotype. The J gene is TRBJ2-2, the V gene TRBV9; D possibly corresponds to TRBD1 (5 bases). The V and J ends lost 3 bases and 4 bases respectively, with 13 bases between them. The CDR3 is 15 residues long. Germline lookup yields CDR1 SGDLS and CDR2 YYNGEE. CDR3 nucleotide sequence: TGTGCCAGCAGCGGAGTGCAGGGCAGCACCGGGGAGCTGTTTTTT. Translating gives CASSGVQGSTGELFF.

V and J are TRBV25-1 and TRBJ2-5; tentative D call: TRBD2 (6 bases). The ends were cut back, 3 bases at V and 2 bases at J, with 13 bases in the middle. Germline V lookup: CDR1 MGHDK, CDR2 SYGVNS. The length of the CDR3 is 15 residues. The CDR3 nucleotides are TGTGCCAGCAGTGAGATGGGGGGTCTGCAAGAGACCCAGTACTTC. Translating it yields CASSEMGGLQETQYF.

A few counts support this clonotype. The rearrangement joins TRBV5-1 to TRBJ2-5; D is tentatively TRBD1 or TRBD2 (5 bases each). Germline V gene data show CDR1 as SGHRS and CDR2 as YFSETQ. Trimming took off 4 bases at V and 5 bases at J, with 21 bases between the two ends. The CDR3 is 16 amino acids. CDR3 sequence (DNA): TGCGCCAGCAGCATCCTCACCGGGACCGTCCAGGAGACCCAGTACTTC. Its protein product is CASSILTGTVQETQYF.

This rearrangement joins TRBV5-1 to TRBJ1-1; D is unclear. Trimming stripped 4 bases from V and 8 bases from J, with 12 bases between. There are 12 residues in the CDR3. Germline CDR1 is SGHRS and CDR2 is YFSETQ. The CDR3 sequence: CASSPMEREAFF. Written as DNA, the CDR3 is TGCGCCAGCAGCCCGATGGAGAGAGAAGCTTTCTTT.

This chain connects TRBV29-1 to TRBJ2-5, with a tentative D call TRBD1 (5 bases). The CDR3 is 11 amino acids. Looked up from germline, CDR1 is SQVTM and CDR2 is ANQGSEA. CDR3 DNA sequence: TGCAGAATGAAAGGGGTAGAGACCCAGTACTTC. The encoded protein is CRMKGVETQYF.

This chain uses TRBV7-9 with TRBJ2-5, with D possibly matching TRBD1 (6 bases). Germline V gene data show CDR1 as SEHNR and CDR2 as FQNEAQ (reference sequence). Trimming removed 5 bases from V and 2 bases from J, with 12 bases in between. The CDR3 loop spans 14 amino acids. The CDR3 sequence: CASSPKDRQETQYF. CDR3 sequence (DNA): TGTGCCAGCAGCCCCAAGGACAGACAAGAGACCCAGTACTTC.

This clonotype was seen only a few times. This sequence joins TRBV6-5 and TRBJ1-3; D gene unclear. Trimming took off 0 bases at V and 4 bases at J, with 4 bases between the two ends. Germline CDR1 reads MNHEY; CDR2 reads SVGAGI. The CDR3 extends over 13 amino acids. This chain's CDR3 is CASSYSIGNTIYF. The CDR3 DNA sequence: TGTGCCAGCAGTTACTCGATCGGAAACACCATATATTTT.

This chain connects TRBV10-1 to TRBJ2-2; D remains ambiguous. Germline-derived CDR1 and CDR2 are WNHNN and SYGVQD (reference sequence). Trimming shortened V by 5 bases and J by 7 bases, and 8 bases separated the two germline ends. There are 12 residues in the CDR3. DNA for the CDR3: TGCGCCAGCAGTTCGAGCTACGGGGAGCTGTTTTTT. Amino acids: CASSSSYGELFF.

J is TRBJ1-1 and V is TRBV7-9; D is perhaps TRBD1 (6 bases). The CDR3 totals 14 residues. V gave up 5 bases and J gave up 4 bases, with 14 bases separating them. Germline V gene data show CDR1 as SEHNR and CDR2 as FQNEAQ (reference sequence). CDR3 residues: CASSTSGGGTEAFF. Written as DNA, the CDR3 is TGTGCCAGCAGCACCTCGGGAGGGGGCACTGAAGCTTTCTTT.

The chain is built from TRBV29-1 and TRBJ2-5; 7 bases align to TRBD2. From germline, CDR1 is SQVTM and CDR2 ANQGSEA. The CDR3 has 11 amino acids. J lost 11 bases, V lost 0 bases, and 3 bases had no gene match. The CDR3 loop is CSVEDAREQYF. CDR3 coding DNA: TGCAGCGTTGAAGATGCGCGGGAGCAGTACTTC.

V usage is TRBV6-1 and J usage is TRBJ2-7; D perhaps matches TRBD1 (6 bases). Germline assignment: CDR1 MNHNS and CDR2 SASEGT. Trimming removed 7 bases at V and 2 bases at J, with 12 bases between. The CDR3 loop spans 13 amino acids. The CDR3 is CASNPQGAYEQYF. The CDR3 DNA reads TGTGCCAGCAACCCACAGGGTGCCTACGAGCAGTACTTC.

The rearrangement joins TRBV18 to TRBJ1-5, with a possible D match to TRBD1 (6 bases). This CDR3 spans 17 amino acids. The V end lost 0 bases, the J end lost 2 bases, and 14 bases lay between the germline ends. The germline V gene encodes CDR1 KGHSH and CDR2 LQKENI. This chain's CDR3 is CASSPPGQWGGNQPQHF. CDR3 nucleotide sequence: TGTGCCAGCTCACCACCAGGACAGTGGGGTGGCAATCAGCCCCAGCATTTT. Full variable domain (missing parts from reference TRBV18 and TRBJ1-5): NAGVMQNPRHLVRRRGQEARLRCSPMKGHSHVYWYRQLPEEGLKFMVYLQKENIIDESGMPKERFSAEFPKEGPSILRIQQVVRGDSAAYFCASSPPGQWGGNQPQHFGDGTRLSIL.

The chain couples TRBV10-3 to TRBJ2-1; 11 bases align to TRBD1. The J call may be incorrect, as the DNA end agrees better with TRBJ2-5. CDR1 is ENHRY and CDR2 is SYGVKD in the germline V gene. The CDR3 loop spans 15 amino acids. CDR3 sequence reads: CAISGRDRGYETQYF. The CDR3 nucleotides read TGTGCCATCAGTGGCCGGGACAGGGGGTACGAGACCCAGTACTTC.

The chain has TRBV12-3 or TRBV12-4 and TRBJ2-3; D not certain. The CDR3 contains 13 residues. The V end lost 5 bases, the J end lost 0 bases, and 6 bases lay between the germline ends. CDR3 sequence: CASSRYSTDTQYF. The DNA for the CDR3 is TGTGCCAGCAGTCGGTACAGCACAGATACGCAGTATTTT.

Note on this clonotype: A read error may explain this, as a much larger clone is one base away. The chain joins TRBV20-1 to TRBJ1-6, with unresolved D. The CDR3 has 12 amino acids. Trimming stripped 0 bases from V and 7 bases from J, with 4 bases between. The germline gives CDR1 DFQATT, CDR2 SNEGSKA (reference sequence). The CDR3 DNA is TGCAGTGCTAGAGATGGGAATTCACCCCTCCACTTT. Translating it yields CSARDGNSPLHF.

This clonotype was observed a few times. This chain joins TRBV5-1 and TRBJ2-3; D not resolved. CDR3 length: 15 amino acids. From germline, CDR1 is SGHRS and CDR2 YFSETQ. V lost 0 bases to trimming and J lost 2 bases, with 10 bases between them. The CDR3 DNA sequence: TGCGCCAGCAGCTTGGGTCCGATTTACACAGATACGCAGTATTTT. Translated: CASSLGPIYTDTQYF.

This clonotype has ten or more counts. J is TRBJ1-6 and V is TRBV6-1; maybe TRBD1 (5 bases). Germline V gene data show CDR1 as MNHNS and CDR2 as SASEGT. V gave up 7 bases and J gave up 0 bases, with 13 bases separating them. The CDR3 has 16 residues. The CDR3 region is CASNAAGSSYNSPLHF. In nucleotides, the CDR3 is TGTGCCAGCAACGCAGCAGGGAGCTCCTATAATTCACCCCTCCACTTT.

The chain is built from TRBV7-2 and TRBJ1-2; 9 positions agree with TRBD1. CDR3 length: 16 amino acids. Unmatched junction bases numbered 11, after V lost 5 bases and J lost 4 bases. CDR1 SGHTA and CDR2 FQGNSA come from the germline V gene. CDR3 region: CASSGRGQGGGYGYTF. DNA for the CDR3: TGTGCCAGCAGCGGTAGGGGACAGGGAGGCGGCTATGGCTACACCTTC.

This clonotype has only a few counts. The chain combines TRBV4-1 with TRBJ2-5; D might be TRBD1 (5 bases). Trimming removed 0 bases at V and 1 base at J, with 9 bases between. CDR1 and CDR2 from the germline V gene are MGHRA and YSYEKL. The CDR3 runs 15 residues. CDR3 sequence (DNA): TGCGCCAGCAGCCAAGATGAGACAGCCCAAGAGACCCAGTACTTC. This sequence encodes CASSQDETAQETQYF.

This chain uses TRBV6-5 with TRBJ2-5, with 7 bases matching TRBD1. The V and J ends lost 0 bases and 0 bases, in that order; junction bases with no gene match: 13. Germline V gene lookup returns CDR1 MNHEY and CDR2 SVGAGI. The CDR3 runs to 19 residues. CDR3 bases: TGTGCCAGCAGTTACTCGAATCTACAGGGGTGGGGTTACCAAGAGACCCAGTACTTC. It encodes CASSYSNLQGWGYQETQYF.

This clonotype was recorded a few times. The V and J genes are TRBV29-1 and TRBJ1-5; 9 bases are a match to TRBD1. CDR3 length equals 14 residues. The germline V gene encodes CDR1 SQVTM and CDR2 ANQGSEA. J was trimmed by 4 bases and V by 4 bases; bases with no gene match: 5. CDR3 amino acids: CSVVTGTGNQPQHF. For the CDR3, the DNA is TGCAGCGTTGTGACCGGGACAGGGAATCAGCCCCAGCATTTT.

This clonotype was observed a few times. The chain has TRBV7-8 and TRBJ2-5, with 7 bases identical to TRBD2. The ends lost 6 bases at V and 4 bases at J; junction bases unmatched: 5. CDR3 length: 13 amino acids. Per the germline V gene, CDR1 is SGHVS and CDR2 is FQNEAQ. Here the CDR3 DNA reads TGTGCCAGCAGGGAGCGGGGAGGAGAGACCCAGTACTTC. Translation gives CASRERGGETQYF.

This clonotype came up a few times. The genes are TRBV5-1 and TRBJ2-5; tentatively, D is TRBD1 (5 bases). The J call may be wrong; the DNA end is better matched by TRBJ2-1. CDR1 is SGHRS, CDR2 YFSETQ, per germline. The CDR3 loop spans 14 amino acids. For the CDR3, the DNA is TGCGCCAGCAGCTTGGGGGCGAGCAGGGATGAGCAGTTCTTC. Its protein is CASSLGASRDEQFF.

The chain recombines TRBV28 with TRBJ2-7; no reliable D call. In germline, CDR1 is MDHEN, CDR2 SYDVKM. This CDR3 has 18 residues. V lost 5 bases, J lost 2 bases, and 25 bases lay in between. The CDR3 loop is CASSPRQARPKETYEQYF. DNA for the CDR3: TGTGCCAGCAGTCCAAGACAAGCCCGTCCAAAAGAGACCTACGAGCAGTACTTC.

The chain recombines TRBV5-1 with TRBJ1-1, with no clear D. V lost 0 bases and J lost 0, with 9 bases in between. CDR1 is SGHRS and CDR2 is YFSETQ in the germline V gene. The CDR3 spans 15 residues. CDR3 residues: CASSLVGMMNTEAFF. The CDR3 DNA reads as TGCGCCAGCAGCTTGGTAGGGATGATGAACACTGAAGCTTTCTTT.